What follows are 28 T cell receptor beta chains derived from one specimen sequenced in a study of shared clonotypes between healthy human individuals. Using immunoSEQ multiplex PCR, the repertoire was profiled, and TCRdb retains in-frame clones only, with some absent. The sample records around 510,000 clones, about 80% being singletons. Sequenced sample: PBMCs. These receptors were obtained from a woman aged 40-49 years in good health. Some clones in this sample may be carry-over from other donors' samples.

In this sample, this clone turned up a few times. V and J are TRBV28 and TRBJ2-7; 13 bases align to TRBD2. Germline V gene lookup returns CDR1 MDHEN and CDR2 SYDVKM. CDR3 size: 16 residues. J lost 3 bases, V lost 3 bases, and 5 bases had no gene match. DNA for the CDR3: TGTGCCAGCAGTTTGATCCGGACTAGCGGGAGCTACGAGCAGTACTTC. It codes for CASSLIRTSGSYEQYF.

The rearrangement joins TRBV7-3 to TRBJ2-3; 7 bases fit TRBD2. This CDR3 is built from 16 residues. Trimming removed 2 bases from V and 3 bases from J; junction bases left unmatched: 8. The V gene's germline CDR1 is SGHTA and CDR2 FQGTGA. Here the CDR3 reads CASSLGRGSGTDTQYF. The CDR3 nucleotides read TGTGCCAGCAGCTTAGGGCGCGGGAGTGGGACAGATACGCAGTATTTT.

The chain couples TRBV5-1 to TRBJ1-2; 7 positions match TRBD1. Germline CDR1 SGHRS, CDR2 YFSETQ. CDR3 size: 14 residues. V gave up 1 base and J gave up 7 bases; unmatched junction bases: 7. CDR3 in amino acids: CASSLLAGGGGYTF. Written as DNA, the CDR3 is TGCGCCAGCAGCTTGCTTGCAGGGGGTGGTGGCTACACCTTC.

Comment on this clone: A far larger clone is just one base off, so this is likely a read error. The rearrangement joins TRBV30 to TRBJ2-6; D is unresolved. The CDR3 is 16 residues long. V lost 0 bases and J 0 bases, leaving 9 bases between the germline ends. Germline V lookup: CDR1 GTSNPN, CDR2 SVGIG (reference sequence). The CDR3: CAWSVMGFSGANVLTF. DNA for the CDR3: TGTGCCTGGAGTGTTATGGGGTTCTCTGGGGCCAACGTCCTGACTTTC.

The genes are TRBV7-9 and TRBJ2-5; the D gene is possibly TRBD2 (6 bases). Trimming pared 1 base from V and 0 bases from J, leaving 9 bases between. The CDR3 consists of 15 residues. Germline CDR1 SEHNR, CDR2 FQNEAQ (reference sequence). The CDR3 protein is CASSLVSGDQETQYF. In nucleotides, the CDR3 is TGTGCCAGCAGCTTAGTTAGCGGAGACCAAGAGACCCAGTACTTC.

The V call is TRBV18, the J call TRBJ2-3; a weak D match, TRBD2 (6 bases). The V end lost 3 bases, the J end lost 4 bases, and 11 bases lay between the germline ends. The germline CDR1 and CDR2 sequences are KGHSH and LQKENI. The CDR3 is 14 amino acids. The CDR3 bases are TGTGCCAGCTCACCCACGGGAGAGTCAGATACGCAGTATTTT. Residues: CASSPTGESDTQYF. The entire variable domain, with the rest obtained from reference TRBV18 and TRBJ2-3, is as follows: NAGVMQNPRHLVRRRGQEARLRCSPMKGHSHVYWYRQLPEEGLKFMVYLQKENIIDESGMPKERFSAEFPKEGPSILRIQQVVRGDSAAYFCASSPTGESDTQYFGPGTRLTVL.

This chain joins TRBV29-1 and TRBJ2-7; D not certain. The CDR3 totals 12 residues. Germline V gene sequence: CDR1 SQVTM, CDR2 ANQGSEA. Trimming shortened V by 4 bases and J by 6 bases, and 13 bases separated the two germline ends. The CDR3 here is CSVGLGGVEQYF. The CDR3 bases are TGCAGCGTTGGGCTTGGTGGGGTCGAGCAGTACTTC.

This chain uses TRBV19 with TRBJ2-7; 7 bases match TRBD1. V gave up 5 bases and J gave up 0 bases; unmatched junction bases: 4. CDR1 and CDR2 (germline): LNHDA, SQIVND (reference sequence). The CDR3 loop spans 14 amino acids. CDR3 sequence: CASSQTGASYEQYF. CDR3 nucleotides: TGTGCCAGTAGTCAAACAGGGGCCTCCTACGAGCAGTACTTC.

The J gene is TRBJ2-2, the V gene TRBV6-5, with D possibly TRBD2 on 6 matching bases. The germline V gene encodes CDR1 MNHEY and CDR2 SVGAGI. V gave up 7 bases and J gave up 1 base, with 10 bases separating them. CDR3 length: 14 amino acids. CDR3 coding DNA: TGTGCCAGCAAGACTAGTAGGAACACCGGGGAGCTGTTTTTT. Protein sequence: CASKTSRNTGELFF.

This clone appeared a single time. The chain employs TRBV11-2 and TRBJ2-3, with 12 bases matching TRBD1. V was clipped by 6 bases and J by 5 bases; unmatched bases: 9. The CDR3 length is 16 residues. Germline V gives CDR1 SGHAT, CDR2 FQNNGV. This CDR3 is CASRRPGQGALDTQYF. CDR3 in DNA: TGTGCCAGCAGGCGCCCGGGACAGGGGGCGTTAGATACGCAGTATTTT.

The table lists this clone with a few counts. The chain's CDR3 is CASSSGSGELFF. The CDR3 bases are TGTGCCAGCAGCAGTGGCTCCGGGGAGCTGTTTTTT. This rearrangement joins TRBV5-4 to TRBJ2-2; no clear D gene. The V and J ends lost 4 bases and 6 bases respectively, with 7 bases between them. CDR3 size: 12 residues. Germline-derived CDR1 and CDR2 are SGHNT and YYREEE (reference sequence).

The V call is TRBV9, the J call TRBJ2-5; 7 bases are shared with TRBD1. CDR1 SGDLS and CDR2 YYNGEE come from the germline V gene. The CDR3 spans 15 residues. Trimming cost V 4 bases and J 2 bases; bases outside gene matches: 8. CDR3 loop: CASSFREGAQETQYF. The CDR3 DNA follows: TGTGCCAGCAGCTTCAGAGAGGGGGCTCAAGAGACCCAGTACTTC. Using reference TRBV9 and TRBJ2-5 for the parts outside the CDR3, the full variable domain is DSGVTQTPKHLITATGQRVTLRCSPRSGDLSVYWYQQSLDQGLQFLIQYYNGEERAKGNILERFSAQQFPDLHSELNLSSLELGDSALYFCASSFREGAQETQYFGPGTRLLVL.

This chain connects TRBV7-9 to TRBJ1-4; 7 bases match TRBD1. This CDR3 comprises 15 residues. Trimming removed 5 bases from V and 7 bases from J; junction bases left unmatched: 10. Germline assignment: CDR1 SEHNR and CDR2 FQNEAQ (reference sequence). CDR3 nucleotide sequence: TGTGCCAGCAGCGTCAGACAGGGAAGGTTTGAAAAACTGTTTTTT. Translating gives CASSVRQGRFEKLFF. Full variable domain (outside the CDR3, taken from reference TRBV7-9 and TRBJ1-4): DTGVSQNPRHKITKRGQNVTFRCDPISEHNRLYWYRQTLGQGPEFLTYFQNEAQLEKSRLLSDRFSAERPKGSFSTLEIQRTEQGDSAMYLCASSVRQGRFEKLFFGSGTQLSVL.

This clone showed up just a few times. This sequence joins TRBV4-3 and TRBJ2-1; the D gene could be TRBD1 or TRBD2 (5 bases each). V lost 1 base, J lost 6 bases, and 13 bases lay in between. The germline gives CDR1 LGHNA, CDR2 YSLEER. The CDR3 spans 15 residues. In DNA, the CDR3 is TGCGCCAGCAGCCAAGTTTCCGGGACGGTCAATGAGCAGTTCTTC. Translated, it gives CASSQVSGTVNEQFF.

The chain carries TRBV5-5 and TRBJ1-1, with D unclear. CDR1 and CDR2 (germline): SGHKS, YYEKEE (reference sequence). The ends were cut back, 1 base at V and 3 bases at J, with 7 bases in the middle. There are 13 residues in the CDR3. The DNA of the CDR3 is TGTGCCAGCAGCTTGAACGGGGACACTGAAGCTTTCTTT. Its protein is CASSLNGDTEAFF.

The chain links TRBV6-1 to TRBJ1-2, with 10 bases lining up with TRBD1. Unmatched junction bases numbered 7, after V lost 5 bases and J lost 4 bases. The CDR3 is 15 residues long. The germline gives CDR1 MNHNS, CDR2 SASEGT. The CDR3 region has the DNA TGTGCCAGCAGTTCCCGGGACAGGGGTGCCTATGGCTACACCTTC. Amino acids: CASSSRDRGAYGYTF.

DNA for the CDR3: TGTGCCAGCTCACTCGGGACCATCACAGATACGCAGTATTTT. Translated: CASSLGTITDTQYF. V and J are TRBV18 and TRBJ2-3; D might be TRBD1 or TRBD2, each matching 5 bases. V shed 4 bases and J shed 2 bases, with 10 bases lying between them. The V gene's germline CDR1 is KGHSH and CDR2 LQKENI. This CDR3 spans 14 amino acids.

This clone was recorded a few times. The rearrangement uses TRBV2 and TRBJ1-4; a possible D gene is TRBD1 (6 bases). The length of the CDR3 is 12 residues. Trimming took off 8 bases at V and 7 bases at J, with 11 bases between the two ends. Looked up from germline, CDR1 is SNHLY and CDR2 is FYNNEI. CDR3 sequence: CASEARGEKLFF. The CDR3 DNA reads TGTGCCAGCGAAGCCAGGGGTGAAAAACTGTTTTTT.

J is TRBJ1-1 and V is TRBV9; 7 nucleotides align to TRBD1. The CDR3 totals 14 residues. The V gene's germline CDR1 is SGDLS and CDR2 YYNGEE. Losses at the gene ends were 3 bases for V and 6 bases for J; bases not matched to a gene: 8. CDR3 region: CASSADRVGPEAFF. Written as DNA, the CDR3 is TGTGCCAGCAGCGCCGACAGGGTTGGGCCTGAAGCTTTCTTT.

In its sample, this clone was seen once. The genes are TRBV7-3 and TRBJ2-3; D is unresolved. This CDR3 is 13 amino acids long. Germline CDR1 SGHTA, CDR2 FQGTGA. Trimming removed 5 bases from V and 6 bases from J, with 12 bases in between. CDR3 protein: CASSPPESDTQYF. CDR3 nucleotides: TGTGCCAGCAGCCCCCCCGAGTCCGATACGCAGTATTTT.

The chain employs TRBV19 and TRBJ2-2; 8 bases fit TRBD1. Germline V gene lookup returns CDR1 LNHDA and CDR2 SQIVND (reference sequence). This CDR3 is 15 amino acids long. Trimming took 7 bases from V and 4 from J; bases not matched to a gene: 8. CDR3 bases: TGTGCCAGTAAGACCAGGGGGCCTGGCACCGGGGAGCTGTTTTTT. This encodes CASKTRGPGTGELFF.

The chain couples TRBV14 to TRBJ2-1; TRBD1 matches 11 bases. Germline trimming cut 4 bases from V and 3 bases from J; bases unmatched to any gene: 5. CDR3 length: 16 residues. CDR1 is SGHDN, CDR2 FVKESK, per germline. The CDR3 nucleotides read TGTGCCAGCAGCCGGGTGGGACAGGGGGTCTACAATGAGCAGTTCTTC. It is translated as CASSRVGQGVYNEQFF.

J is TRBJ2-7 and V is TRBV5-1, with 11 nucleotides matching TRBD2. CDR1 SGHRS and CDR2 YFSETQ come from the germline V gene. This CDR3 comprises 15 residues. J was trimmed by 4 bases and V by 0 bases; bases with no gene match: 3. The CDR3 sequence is CASSLAGLAAYEQYF. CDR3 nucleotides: TGCGCCAGCAGCTTGGCGGGACTAGCGGCATACGAGCAGTACTTC. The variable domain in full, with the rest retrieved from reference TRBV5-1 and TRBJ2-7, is KAGVTQTPRYLIKTRGQQVTLSCSPISGHRSVSWYQQTPGQGLQFLFEYFSETQRNKGNFPGRFSGRQFSNSRSEMNVSTLELGDSALYLCASSLAGLAAYEQYFGPGTRLTVT.

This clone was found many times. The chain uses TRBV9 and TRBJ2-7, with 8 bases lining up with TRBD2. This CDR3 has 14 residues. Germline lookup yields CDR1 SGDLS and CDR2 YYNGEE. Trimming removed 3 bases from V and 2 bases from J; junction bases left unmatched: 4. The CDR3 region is CASSAAGVPYEQYF. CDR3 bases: TGTGCCAGCAGCGCAGCGGGAGTCCCCTACGAGCAGTACTTC.

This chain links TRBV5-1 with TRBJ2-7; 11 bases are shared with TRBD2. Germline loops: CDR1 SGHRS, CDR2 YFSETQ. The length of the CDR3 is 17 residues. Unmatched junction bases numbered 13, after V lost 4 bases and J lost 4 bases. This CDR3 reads CASSLVETSGSRYEQYF. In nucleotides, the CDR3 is TGCGCCAGCAGCCTCGTTGAAACTAGCGGGAGTAGATACGAGCAGTACTTC.

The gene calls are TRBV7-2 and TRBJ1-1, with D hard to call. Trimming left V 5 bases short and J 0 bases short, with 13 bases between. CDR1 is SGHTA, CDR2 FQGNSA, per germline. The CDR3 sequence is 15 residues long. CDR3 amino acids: CASSPGGGLNTEAFF. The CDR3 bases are TGTGCCAGCAGCCCTGGCGGCGGTTTGAACACTGAAGCTTTCTTT.

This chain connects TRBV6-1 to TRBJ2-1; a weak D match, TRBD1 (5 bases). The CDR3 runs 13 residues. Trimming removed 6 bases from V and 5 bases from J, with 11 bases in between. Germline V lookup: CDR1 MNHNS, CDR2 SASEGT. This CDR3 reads CASSSQTDNEQFF. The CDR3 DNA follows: TGTGCCAGCAGCTCCCAGACAGACAATGAGCAGTTCTTC.

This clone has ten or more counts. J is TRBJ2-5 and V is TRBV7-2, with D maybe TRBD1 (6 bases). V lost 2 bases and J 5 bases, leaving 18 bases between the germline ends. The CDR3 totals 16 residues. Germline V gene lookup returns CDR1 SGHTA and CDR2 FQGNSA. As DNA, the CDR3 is TGTGCCAGCAGCTTATCATTCGATGTTAGGGGGGAGACCCAGTACTTC. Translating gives CASSLSFDVRGETQYF.